Detailed here is one T cell receptor (beta chain). The antigen remains undetermined. This sample is drawn from a study of naive and memory T cell subsets. Study-wide points: Activation and differentiation may alter RNA-based TCR counts.

Both TRBC1 and TRBC2 were covered by a beta constant-region primer of two equimolar oligonucleotides. MiXCR, applied by TCRdb to the UMI-ligation and nested PCR reads, yields one record per CDR3 protein. Of about 4,600 distinct CDR3 sequences in the sample, around 6.9% are singletons; the top ten hold roughly 84%. The germline V and J ends were trimmed by 7 bases and 7 bases, with 14 bases remaining between them. The CDR3 extends over 13 amino acids. Per germline, CDR1 MDHEN and CDR2 SYDVKM. The receptor's source is a human donor in good health. Sample: CD4+ TEMRA cells from blood. Subset meaning: effector memory re-expressing CD45RA, CD45RA+ CD27-. This sequence joins TRBV28 and TRBJ1-5; D remains ambiguous. This chain's CDR3 is CASKRRVGQPQHF. DNA for the CDR3: TGTGCCAGCAAGAGAAGGGTAGGACAGCCCCAGCATTTT.